The rows below give T cell receptor beta chains drawn from one sample of a study of blood T cells in healthy people across ages. MiXCR, run by TCRdb on the 5' RACE reads, gives a single entry per CDR3 protein. The sample holds approximately 290,000 distinct CDR3 sequences; roughly 26% are singletons and the top ten take around 29%. Sequencing used blood. These receptors were taken from a woman in her sixties or seventies in good health. CDR3s include the opening cysteine and the closing phenylalanine or tryptophan. A D gene is named only where the DNA matches it firmly. The size entry is marked missing in some rows and otherwise reads once, few, many or a size class.

v_call	clone_size	d_call	j_call	cdr3_aa	cdr3_nt
TRBV5-4	-	-	TRBJ2-1	CASSLGEPLMQANEQFF	TGTGCCAGCAGCTTGGGAGAGCCGTTGATGCAAGCCAATGAGCAGTTCTTC
TRBV29-1	-	-	TRBJ1-2	CSDGMADGYTF	TGCAGCGACGGCATGGCCGACGGCTACACCTTC
TRBV3-1	-	-	TRBJ1-1	CASSRLGRTEAFF	TGTGCCAGCAGCCGCCTTGGGAGGACTGAAGCTTTCTTT
TRBV3-1	-	TRBD2	TRBJ2-1	CASGGGGSYNEQFF	TGTGCCAGCGGCGGGGGGGGATCCTACAATGAGCAGTTCTTC
TRBV2	once	TRBD1	TRBJ2-7	CASSDDRGGYEQYF	TGTGCCAGCAGTGACGACAGGGGTGGGTACGAGCAGTACTTC
TRBV6-6	few	TRBD1	TRBJ1-1	CASTVGGVTGYATEAFF	TGTGCCAGCACCGTTGGGGGCGTGACAGGGTACGCCACTGAAGCTTTCTTT
TRBV7-9	few	TRBD1	TRBJ2-2	CASRALGTDYTGELFF	TGTGCCAGCAGGGCCCTCGGGACAGATTACACCGGGGAGCTGTTTTTT
TRBV15	-	-	TRBJ2-1	CATSAESSYNEQFF	TGTGCCACCAGTGCCGAGAGCTCCTACAATGAGCAGTTCTTC
TRBV20-1	few	TRBD1	TRBJ2-1	CSAGGQESSYNEQFF	TGCAGTGCCGGCGGACAGGAGAGCTCCTACAATGAGCAGTTCTTC
TRBV28	-	-	TRBJ2-4	CASKGYPAKNIQYF	TGTGCCAGCAAGGGCTATCCCGCCAAAAACATTCAGTACTTC
TRBV12-3/TRBV12-4	many	-	TRBJ2-5	CASSQTRSQETQYF	TGTGCCAGCAGTCAGACTAGATCGCAAGAGACCCAGTACTTC
TRBV9	few	-	TRBJ2-1	CASSDIGSSYNEQFF	TGTGCCAGCAGCGATATCGGGAGCTCCTACAATGAGCAGTTCTTC
TRBV7-3	-	-	TRBJ2-3	CASSFSNLTDTQYF	TGTGCCAGCAGCTTCTCCAACCTCACAGATACGCAGTATTTT
TRBV21-1	-	-	TRBJ2-7	CASSNGKRGSYEQYF	TGTGCCAGCAGCAATGGTAAACGTGGTTCCTACGAGCAGTACTTC
TRBV5-6	-	-	TRBJ1-1	CASSLATVNTEAFF	TGTGCCAGCAGCTTGGCCACAGTGAACACTGAAGCTTTCTTT
TRBV29-1	many	TRBD2	TRBJ2-1	CSVEDPPRGSGIYNEQFF	TGCAGCGTTGAAGATCCCCCCCGGGGTAGCGGGATCTACAATGAGCAGTTCTTC